This T cell receptor (beta chain) was profiled in a study of T cell clonotyping in hematopoietic cell transplantation. TCRdb's copy holds only in-frame clones and misses some; the assay was immunoSEQ multiplex PCR. The sample lists 50,000 or so clones; roughly 80% were seen once. The time point here: recipient sample about 28 days before transplant, after cytoreduction. Blood collection times were about day -28 and days 30, 100, 180 posttransplant. This CDR3 has 14 amino acids. CDR1 and CDR2 (germline): SGHTS, YDEGEE. V was cut by 6 bases and J by 7 bases, with 18 bases left in between. The sample here was peripheral blood mononuclear cells, taken before stem cell transplant. The receptor was isolated from a man in his fifties or sixties with myelodysplastic syndrome. Some clones in this sample may be carry-over from other donors' samples. The rearrangement joins TRBV5-8 to TRBJ2-3; no clear D gene. DNA for the CDR3: TGTGCCAGCAACCGAGGATCGGCCGGGTATACGCAGTATTTT. It encodes CASNRGSAGYTQYF.